One and the same sample provided the 2 T cell receptor beta chains below, sequenced in a study of T cell responses to AZD1222 COVID-19 vaccine. TCRdb keeps only in-frame clones here, not all; method: immunoSEQ multiplex PCR. Of 95,000 to 150,000 clones in the sample, 91% are singletons; the top ten hold 5.4%. The sample here was peripheral blood, taken on day 0 of AZD1222 vaccination. These receptor sequences come from an adult in good health.

V is TRBV6-5 and J is TRBJ2-1; the D gene is possibly TRBD1 (6 bases). V was cut by 6 bases and J by 6 bases, with 9 bases left in between. There are 12 residues in the CDR3. Germline V gives CDR1 MNHEY, CDR2 SVGAGI. This chain's CDR3 is CASRQGRNEQFF. Written as DNA, the CDR3 is TGTGCCAGCAGACAGGGTCGCAATGAGCAGTTCTTC.

The chain carries TRBV15 and TRBJ2-7; the D is unclear. Germline V CDR1 and CDR2: LNHNV, YYDKDF (reference sequence). The CDR3 covers 13 residues. V dropped 0 bases and J dropped 5 bases, with 8 bases sitting between them. CDR3 region: CATSRDPEDEQYF. In nucleotides, the CDR3 is TGTGCCACCAGCAGAGATCCAGAGGACGAGCAGTACTTC.